The source of this T cell receptor beta chain is a study of blood T cell repertoires in COVID-19. Study as a whole: PBMCs, B-cell-depleted T cells, or T cells provided the cDNA or gDNA that made up the material.

The CDR3 has 16 amino acids. Those who participated ranged in age from about 18 to 89 years and resided in around 22 US areas. In the original processing: Amplified reference gene primers provided the basis for estimating nucleated cell counts. Here immunoSEQ multiplex PCR was the method, and the copy in TCRdb shows in-frame clones only, minus some. Clone size and V and J calls were adopted from that table, with D and trimming inferred from the DNA. The data hold about 240,000 clones, with around 87% observed a single time. The TCR sequence derives from a woman in her forties with acute COVID-19. The rearrangement uses TRBV21-1 and TRBJ1-5; the table's D call, TRBD1, has no DNA check behind it. TRBV21-1 is a recognized pseudogene. Specimen: PBMCs or T cells enriched from blood (not recorded which). The CDR3 DNA follows: TGTGCCAGCAGGACAGGGCTTTTCAATAGCAATCAGCCCCAGCATTTT. It specifies CASRTGLFNSNQPQHF.